The subject of this entry is one TCR beta chain. The antigen remains unidentified. The source of the sample is a study of cytomegalovirus exposure and HLA in healthy donors. Findings of the study overall: Analyses of presence and absence presupposed an approximately uniform sequencing depth across donors.

Researchers ran the PCR with 60 Vbeta and 13 Jbeta primers. Measured with immunoSEQ multiplex PCR; TCRdb has only the in-frame clones, and not every one. The table records approximately 190,000 clones, just under 70% of them present only once. Sequenced input: PBMCs. This clonotype originated in a middle-aged man in good health and CMV-seropositive.

CDR3 sequence reads: CATFGQGSHEQYF. The DNA of the CDR3 is TGTGCGACTTTCGGGCAGGGGAGCCACGAGCAGTACTTC. The J gene is TRBJ2-7, the V gene TRBV28, with D perhaps matching TRBD1 (6 bases). The germline CDR1 and CDR2 sequences are MDHEN and SYDVKM. The CDR3 runs to 13 residues.